A selection of T cell receptor beta chains follows, all from one sample in a study of blood T cell repertoires in COVID-19. The repertoire was sequenced with immunoSEQ multiplex PCR; TCRdb's copy has only in-frame clones and lacks some. The sample yields some 400,000 clones, roughly 86% seen once. What was sequenced was peripheral blood. These TCRs come from a woman aged 55 to 70 with COVID-19, enrolled during active disease. The CDR3 runs from the conserved cysteine through the conserved F or W. A D gene is named only where the DNA matches it firmly. Only part of the rows carry a size: once, few, many, or a class if the clone is expanded.

CDR3aa: CASSHNQPQHF; CDR3nt: TGTGCCAGTTCCCACAATCAGCCCCAGCATTTT; abundance: once; j_gene: TRBJ1-5; d_gene: -; v_gene: TRBV6-5
CDR3aa: CASSALTGDYYGYTF; CDR3nt: TGCGCCAGCAGCGCGCTTACAGGGGACTACTATGGCTACACCTTC; abundance: -; j_gene: TRBJ1-2; d_gene: TRBD1; v_gene: TRBV5-1
CDR3aa: CASRDRVGDTQYF; CDR3nt: TGCGCCAGCAGGGACAGGGTAGGAGATACGCAGTATTTT; abundance: once; j_gene: TRBJ2-3; d_gene: TRBD1; v_gene: TRBV5-1
CDR3aa: CASSLSPSNTEAFF; CDR3nt: TGCGCCAGCAGCTTGAGCCCGTCGAACACTGAAGCTTTCTTT; abundance: -; j_gene: TRBJ1-1; d_gene: -; v_gene: TRBV5-1
CDR3aa: CASSLGLAGMGAGYEQFF; CDR3nt: TGTGCCAGCAGTCTAGGACTAGCGGGGATGGGGGCTGGATATGAGCAGTTCTTC; abundance: -; j_gene: TRBJ2-1; d_gene: TRBD2; v_gene: TRBV6-6
CDR3aa: CASSIVSNSPLHF; CDR3nt: TGTGCCAGTAGTATCGTCAGTAATTCACCCCTCCACTTT; abundance: -; j_gene: TRBJ1-6; d_gene: -; v_gene: TRBV19
CDR3aa: CASRRKTGIEAFF; CDR3nt: TGTGCCAGCAGACGAAAGACGGGGATTGAAGCTTTCTTT; abundance: -; j_gene: TRBJ1-1; d_gene: -; v_gene: TRBV7-9
CDR3aa: CASTSQGTLSGNTIYF; CDR3nt: TGTGCCAGCACCTCACAGGGGACCCTCTCTGGAAACACCATATATTTT; abundance: -; j_gene: TRBJ1-3; d_gene: TRBD1; v_gene: TRBV28
CDR3aa: CASSSGQGGDTQYF; CDR3nt: TGCGCCAGCAGCTCGGGACAGGGAGGGGATACGCAGTATTTT; abundance: -; j_gene: TRBJ2-3; d_gene: TRBD1; v_gene: TRBV5-1
CDR3aa: CASRTSRGRTEAFF; CDR3nt: TGTGCCAGCAGAACCTCCAGGGGTAGAACTGAAGCTTTCTTT; abundance: -; j_gene: TRBJ1-1; d_gene: -; v_gene: TRBV6-5
CDR3aa: CTTNGGFSYEQYF; CDR3nt: TGCACCACCAATGGAGGGTTCTCCTACGAGCAGTACTTC; abundance: -; j_gene: TRBJ2-7; d_gene: -; v_gene: TRBV1
CDR3aa: CASSSGGGGLRNTIYF; CDR3nt: TGTGCCAGCAGTTCCGGGGGTGGGGGATTGAGAAACACCATATATTTT; abundance: -; j_gene: TRBJ1-3; d_gene: -; v_gene: TRBV28
CDR3aa: CASRRQGWKNTIYF; CDR3nt: TGTGCCAGCAGACGACAGGGTTGGAAAAACACCATATATTTT; abundance: -; j_gene: TRBJ1-3; d_gene: TRBD1; v_gene: TRBV7-9
CDR3aa: CASSYSRQHTGELFF; CDR3nt: TGTGCCAGCAGTTACTCGAGACAGCACACCGGGGAGCTGTTTTTT; abundance: -; j_gene: TRBJ2-2; d_gene: -; v_gene: TRBV6-2/TRBV6-3
CDR3aa: CATSRDRRVQGYTF; CDR3nt: TGTGCCACCAGCAGAGATAGGCGGGTTCAGGGCTACACCTTC; abundance: -; j_gene: TRBJ1-2; d_gene: -; v_gene: TRBV15
CDR3aa: CASSLPGNTIYF; CDR3nt: TGTGCCAGCAGCCTCCCCGGAAACACCATATATTTT; abundance: -; j_gene: TRBJ1-3; d_gene: -; v_gene: TRBV6-6
CDR3aa: CASSPTGGNSPLHF; CDR3nt: TGTGCCAGCAGCCCGACAGGGGGGAATTCACCCCTCCACTTT; abundance: -; j_gene: TRBJ1-6; d_gene: TRBD1; v_gene: TRBV19
CDR3aa: CASSHVPGPTVEQYF; CDR3nt: TGCGCCAGCAGCCACGTCCCAGGGCCCACGGTCGAGCAGTACTTC; abundance: -; j_gene: TRBJ2-7; d_gene: -; v_gene: TRBV4-1
CDR3aa: CASSYSSVLNQPQHF; CDR3nt: TGTGCCAGCAGTTACTCGTCGGTCCTCAATCAGCCCCAGCATTTT; abundance: few; j_gene: TRBJ1-5; d_gene: -; v_gene: TRBV6-5
CDR3aa: CASSPTRDRGGEKLFF; CDR3nt: TGTGCCAGCTCACCGACCCGGGACAGGGGTGGGGAAAAACTGTTTTTT; abundance: -; j_gene: TRBJ1-4; d_gene: TRBD1; v_gene: TRBV18
CDR3aa: CASSLLAGETQYF; CDR3nt: TGTGCCAGCAGCCTACTAGCGGGGGAGACCCAGTACTTC; abundance: once; j_gene: TRBJ2-5; d_gene: TRBD2; v_gene: TRBV3-1/TRBV3-2
CDR3aa: CASSLGGLQGNSPLHF; CDR3nt: TGCGCCAGCAGCTTGGGGGGGCTACAGGGTAATTCACCCCTCCACTTT; abundance: -; j_gene: TRBJ1-6; d_gene: -; v_gene: TRBV5-1
CDR3aa: CASSNQGLDYGYTF; CDR3nt: TGTGCCAGCAGCAATCAGGGGTTGGACTATGGCTACACCTTC; abundance: -; j_gene: TRBJ1-2; d_gene: -; v_gene: TRBV5-4
CDR3aa: CASSIVRTEQHF; CDR3nt: TGTGCCAGTAGTATCGTCCGGACTGAACAGCATTTT; abundance: -; j_gene: TRBJ1-5; d_gene: -; v_gene: TRBV19
CDR3aa: CAWGLLQDQAFF; CDR3nt: TGTGCCTGGGGTCTTTTACAGGATCAAGCTTTCTTT; abundance: -; j_gene: TRBJ1-1; d_gene: -; v_gene: TRBV30
CDR3aa: CASSRTGAGTRVNYGYTF; CDR3nt: TGCGCCAGCAGCCGAACCGGAGCCGGGACAAGGGTCAACTATGGCTACACCTTC; abundance: -; j_gene: TRBJ1-2; d_gene: -; v_gene: TRBV4-1
CDR3aa: CASSYGLGGNAEAFF; CDR3nt: TGTGCCAGCAGTTACGGTCTAGGGGGAAACGCTGAAGCTTTCTTT; abundance: -; j_gene: TRBJ1-1; d_gene: -; v_gene: TRBV6-6
CDR3aa: CAISEPNRDYQETQYF; CDR3nt: TGTGCCATCAGTGAGCCTAACCGGGACTACCAAGAGACCCAGTACTTC; abundance: -; j_gene: TRBJ2-5; d_gene: -; v_gene: TRBV10-3
CDR3aa: CSVSGGTLDEAFF; CDR3nt: TGCAGCGTTTCAGGGGGAACCTTGGATGAAGCTTTCTTT; abundance: -; j_gene: TRBJ1-1; d_gene: TRBD1; v_gene: TRBV29-1
CDR3aa: CASSRGGTGENSPLHF; CDR3nt: TGCGCCAGCAGCAGGGGAGGGACAGGGGAAAATTCACCCCTCCACTTT; abundance: -; j_gene: TRBJ1-6; d_gene: TRBD1; v_gene: TRBV5-1
CDR3aa: CASREFRGGSYNEQFF; CDR3nt: TGTGCCAGCAGGGAATTTCGGGGGGGATCCTACAATGAGCAGTTCTTC; abundance: once; j_gene: TRBJ2-1; d_gene: TRBD2; v_gene: TRBV2
CDR3aa: CASSSLTDSYEQYF; CDR3nt: TGCGCCAGCAGCTCCTTGACAGATTCCTACGAGCAGTACTTC; abundance: few; j_gene: TRBJ2-7; d_gene: -; v_gene: TRBV5-1
CDR3aa: CASSYSRAQGYNEQFF; CDR3nt: TGTGCCAGCAGTTACTCGCGGGCCCAAGGGTACAATGAGCAGTTCTTC; abundance: -; j_gene: TRBJ2-1; d_gene: -; v_gene: TRBV6-6
CDR3aa: CASSLGPGQNTEAFF; CDR3nt: TGTGCCAGCAGCTTAGGTCCGGGACAGAACACTGAAGCTTTCTTT; abundance: -; j_gene: TRBJ1-1; d_gene: -; v_gene: TRBV7-2
CDR3aa: CASSGGGREKLFF; CDR3nt: TGTGCCAGTTCCGGGGGCGGGAGAGAAAAACTGTTTTTT; abundance: -; j_gene: TRBJ1-4; d_gene: -; v_gene: TRBV19
CDR3aa: CASSELRGAGAASYNEQFF; CDR3nt: TGTGCCAGCAGTGAATTAAGAGGGGCAGGGGCGGCTTCTTACAATGAGCAGTTCTTC; abundance: -; j_gene: TRBJ2-1; d_gene: -; v_gene: TRBV6-1
CDR3aa: CASSSDSFSYNEQFF; CDR3nt: TGCGCCAGCAGCTCGGACAGTTTCTCCTACAATGAGCAGTTCTTC; abundance: -; j_gene: TRBJ2-1; d_gene: -; v_gene: TRBV5-1
CDR3aa: CASSTPRGKNIQYF; CDR3nt: TGTGCCAGCAGTACCCCCAGGGGGAAAAACATTCAGTACTTC; abundance: -; j_gene: TRBJ2-4; d_gene: TRBD1; v_gene: TRBV6-2/TRBV6-3
CDR3aa: CASSINTGKPYEQYF; CDR3nt: TGTGCCAGTAGTATTAATACAGGGAAACCCTACGAGCAGTACTTC; abundance: -; j_gene: TRBJ2-7; d_gene: -; v_gene: TRBV19
CDR3aa: CASSVNSGLGEKLFF; CDR3nt: TGTGCCAGCAGCGTGAACTCAGGGTTAGGGGAAAAACTGTTTTTT; abundance: -; j_gene: TRBJ1-4; d_gene: -; v_gene: TRBV5-4
CDR3aa: CASSPRSGVVVYGYTF; CDR3nt: TGCGCCAGCAGCCCACGATCCGGGGTGGTCGTCTATGGCTACACCTTC; abundance: -; j_gene: TRBJ1-2; d_gene: -; v_gene: TRBV5-1
CDR3aa: CASVQGIDYGYTF; CDR3nt: TGTGCCAGCGTACAGGGTATTGACTATGGCTACACCTTC; abundance: -; j_gene: TRBJ1-2; d_gene: -; v_gene: TRBV18